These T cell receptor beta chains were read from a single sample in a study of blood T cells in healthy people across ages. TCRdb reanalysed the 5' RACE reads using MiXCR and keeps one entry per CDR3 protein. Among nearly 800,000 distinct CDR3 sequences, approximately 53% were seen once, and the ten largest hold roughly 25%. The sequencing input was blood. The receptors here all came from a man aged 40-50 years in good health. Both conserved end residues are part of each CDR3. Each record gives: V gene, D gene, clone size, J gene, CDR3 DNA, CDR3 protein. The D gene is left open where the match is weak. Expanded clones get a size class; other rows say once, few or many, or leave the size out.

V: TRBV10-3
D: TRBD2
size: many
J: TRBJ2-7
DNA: TGTGCCATCAGTCTCGGGACTAGCGAGTACGAGCAGTACTTC
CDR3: CAISLGTSEYEQYF

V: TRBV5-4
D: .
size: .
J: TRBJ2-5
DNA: TGTGCCAGCAGCCCTGGACTCCTAGCGAATCAAGAGACCCAGTACTTC
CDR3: CASSPGLLANQETQYF

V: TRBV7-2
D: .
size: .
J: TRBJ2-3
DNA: TGTGCCAGCAGCGCTATGGGCATAAGCACAGATACGCAGTATTTT
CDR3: CASSAMGISTDTQYF

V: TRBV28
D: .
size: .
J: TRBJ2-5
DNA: TGTGCCAGCAGTTTGGAGCCTAGCGCGATTTGGGAGCAGTACTTC
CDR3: CASSLEPSAIWEQYF

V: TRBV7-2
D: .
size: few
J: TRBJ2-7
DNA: TGTGCCAGCAGCTTAGAGCAGGGTTCTATATACGAGCAGTACTTC
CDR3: CASSLEQGSIYEQYF

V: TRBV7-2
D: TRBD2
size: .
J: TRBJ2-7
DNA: TGTGCCAGCAGCTTGAGGACTAGCGGAGGTTTCTCCTACGAGCAGTACTTC
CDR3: CASSLRTSGGFSYEQYF

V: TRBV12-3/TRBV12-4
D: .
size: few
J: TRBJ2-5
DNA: TGTGCCAGCAGTTTAAGTTCGGAGGGTGGGGAGACCCAGTACTTC
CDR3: CASSLSSEGGETQYF

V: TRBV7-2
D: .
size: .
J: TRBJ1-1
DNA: TGTGCCAGCGACCGGGGGGGGGTCATGAACACTGAAGCTTTCTTT
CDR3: CASDRGGVMNTEAFF

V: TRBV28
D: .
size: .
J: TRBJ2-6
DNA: TGTGCCAGCAGTTCGCCCCTGGGGGGGGCCCTCGTCTCTGGGGCCAGCGTCCTGACTTTC
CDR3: CASSSPLGGALVSGASVLTF

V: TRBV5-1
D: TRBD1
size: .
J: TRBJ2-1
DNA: TGCGCCAGCAGCTTGAGAAGACAGGGGGCCAACTACAATGAGCAGTTCTTC
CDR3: CASSLRRQGANYNEQFF

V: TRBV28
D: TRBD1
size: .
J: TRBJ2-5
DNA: TGTGCCAGCAACATAAACAGGGGGTACGAGACCCAGTACTTC
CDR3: CASNINRGYETQYF

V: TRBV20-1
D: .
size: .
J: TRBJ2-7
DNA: TGCAGTGCTAGAGATGGGCTGAACTACGAGCAGTACTTC
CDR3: CSARDGLNYEQYF

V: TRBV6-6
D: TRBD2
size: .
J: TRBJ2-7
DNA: TGTGCCAGCAGTAAGCGGGATCGCAGCTCCTACGAGCAGTACTTC
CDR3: CASSKRDRSSYEQYF

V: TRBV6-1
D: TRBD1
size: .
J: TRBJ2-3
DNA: TGTGCCAGCAGTGCAGGACAGGGGGCGTCTTATACGCAGTATTTT
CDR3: CASSAGQGASYTQYF

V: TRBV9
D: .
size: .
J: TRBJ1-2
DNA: TGTGCCAGCAGCGTGAAGCCTTACGGGACTGGGGAAGATGGCTACACCTTC
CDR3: CASSVKPYGTGEDGYTF

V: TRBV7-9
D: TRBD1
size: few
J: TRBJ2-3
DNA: TGTGCCAGCAGCTTATTAGGGGGCGCGGAGTATGACACAGATACGCAGTATTTT
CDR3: CASSLLGGAEYDTDTQYF

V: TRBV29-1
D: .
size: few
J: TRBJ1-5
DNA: TGCAGCGTTGGAGGGGATCATCAGCCCCAGCATTTT
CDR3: CSVGGDHQPQHF

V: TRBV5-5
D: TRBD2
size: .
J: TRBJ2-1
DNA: TGTGCCAGCAGCTTGTTTGTAGCGGGAGGACCCTCCTACAATGAGCAGTTCTTC
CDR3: CASSLFVAGGPSYNEQFF

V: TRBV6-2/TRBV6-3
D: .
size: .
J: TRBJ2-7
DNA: TGTGCCAGCAGCCAGAGCCAACGTCCCGGGGCCTACGAGCAGTACTTC
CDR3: CASSQSQRPGAYEQYF

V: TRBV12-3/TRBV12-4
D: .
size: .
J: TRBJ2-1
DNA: TGTGCCAGCAGTTTAGCGCGATGGCGGGGATTCTACAATGAGCAGTTCTTC
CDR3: CASSLARWRGFYNEQFF

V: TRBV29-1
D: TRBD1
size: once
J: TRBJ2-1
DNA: TGCAGCGTTAGTGGGACAGGGGACACCGGGGAGCTGTTCTTC
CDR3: CSVSGTGDTGELFF

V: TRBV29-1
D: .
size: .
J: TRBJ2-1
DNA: TGCAGCGCCGCGGATGGTTTTGATGAGCAGTTCTTC
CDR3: CSAADGFDEQFF

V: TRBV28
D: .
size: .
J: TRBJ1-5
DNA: TGTGCCAGCAGGTTTGGCGGCAATCAGCCCCAGCATTTT
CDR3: CASRFGGNQPQHF

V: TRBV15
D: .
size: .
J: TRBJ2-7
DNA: TGTGCCACCAGCAGGGAACGAAACTACGAGCAGTACTTC
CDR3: CATSRERNYEQYF

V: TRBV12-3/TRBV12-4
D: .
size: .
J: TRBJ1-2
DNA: TGTGCCAGTTCGATATTTCCCTGGGATGGCTACACCTTC
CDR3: CASSIFPWDGYTF

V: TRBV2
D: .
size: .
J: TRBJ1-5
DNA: TGTGCCAGCAGTGAAGCGGGTTCTCAGCCCCAGCATTTT
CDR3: CASSEAGSQPQHF

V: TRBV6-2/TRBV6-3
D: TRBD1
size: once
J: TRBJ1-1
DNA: TGTGCCAGCAGTTACCTTCCGGGACAGGGGAACACTGAAGCTTTCTTT
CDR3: CASSYLPGQGNTEAFF

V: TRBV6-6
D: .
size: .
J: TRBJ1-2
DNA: TGTGCCAGCAGAGATACGGGGGACGAGGGGAACTATGGCTACACCTTC
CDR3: CASRDTGDEGNYGYTF

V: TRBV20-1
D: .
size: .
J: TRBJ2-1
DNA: TGCAGTGCTAGAGAGGCGCTCCATGAGCAGTTCTTC
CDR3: CSAREALHEQFF

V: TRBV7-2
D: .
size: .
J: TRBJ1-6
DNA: TGTGCCAGCAGCCCCGGGAGGGAAGATTCACCCCTCCACTTT
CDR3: CASSPGREDSPLHF

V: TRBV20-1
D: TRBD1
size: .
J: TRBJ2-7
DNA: TGCAGTGCTAGGGAAACAGGGGGGTCCTACGAGCAGTACTTC
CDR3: CSARETGGSYEQYF

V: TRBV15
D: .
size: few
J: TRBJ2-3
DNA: TGTGCCACCAGCAGGCTGGGGCGGGGAGATACGCAGTATTTT
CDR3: CATSRLGRGDTQYF

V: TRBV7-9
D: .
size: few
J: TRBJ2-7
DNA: TGTGCCAGCAGCTTAGGGGGGAATACCTACGAGCAGTACTTC
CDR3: CASSLGGNTYEQYF

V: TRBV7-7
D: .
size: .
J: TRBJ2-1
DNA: TGTGCCAGCAGCTTATATCCCAGCGCCTATGAGCAGTTCTTC
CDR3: CASSLYPSAYEQFF

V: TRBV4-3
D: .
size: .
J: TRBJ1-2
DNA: TGCGCCAGCAGCCAAGAGGGACTGATTATGTCTGGCTACACCTTC
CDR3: CASSQEGLIMSGYTF

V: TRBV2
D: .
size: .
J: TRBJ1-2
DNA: TGTGCCAGCAGTGATCCTGGAGAATTTCCGGGACACAAGGTCGTTGACTATGGCTACACCTTC
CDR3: CASSDPGEFPGHKVVDYGYTF

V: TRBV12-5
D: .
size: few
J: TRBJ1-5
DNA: TGTGCTAGTGGTTTGGAGGGGAGTCGCAATCAGCCCCAGCATTTT
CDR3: CASGLEGSRNQPQHF

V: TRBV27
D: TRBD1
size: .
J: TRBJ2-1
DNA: TGTGCCAGCATTCTTTCGCCGGGATTAGGGGGCCATGAGCAGTTCTTC
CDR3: CASILSPGLGGHEQFF

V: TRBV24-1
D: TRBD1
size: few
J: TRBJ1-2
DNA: TGTGCCACCAGTGAGTGGGACAGCTATGGCTACACCTTC
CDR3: CATSEWDSYGYTF

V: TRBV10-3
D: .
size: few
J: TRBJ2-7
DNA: TGTGCCATCGATGGGAGTACCCACGGGGAGCAGTACTTC
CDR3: CAIDGSTHGEQYF

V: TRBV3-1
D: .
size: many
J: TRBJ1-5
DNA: TGTGCCAGCAGCGGGGGACGGCCAAATCAGCCCCAGCATTTT
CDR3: CASSGGRPNQPQHF

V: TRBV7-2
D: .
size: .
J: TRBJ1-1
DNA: TGTGCCAGCAGCTCCCAATTTGGAACTGAAGCTTTCTTT
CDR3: CASSSQFGTEAFF

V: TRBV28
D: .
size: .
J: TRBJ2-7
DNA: TGTGCCAGCAGTGTATCCAGGGGCCCCTACGAGCAGTACTTC
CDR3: CASSVSRGPYEQYF

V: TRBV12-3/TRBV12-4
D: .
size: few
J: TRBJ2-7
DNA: TGTGCCAGCAGTTTACCCCTTCCAGGAATGCGAGGGGCCTCCTACGAGCAGTACTTC
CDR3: CASSLPLPGMRGASYEQYF

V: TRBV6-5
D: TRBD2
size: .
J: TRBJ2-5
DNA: TGTGCCAGCAGTTACTCGGTACTAGCGGGAGGGTCCCGGGAGCAGTACTTC
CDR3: CASSYSVLAGGSREQYF

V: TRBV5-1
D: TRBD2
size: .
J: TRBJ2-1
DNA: TGCGCCAGCAGCAGCGGGATAAATGAGCAGTTCTTC
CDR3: CASSSGINEQFF

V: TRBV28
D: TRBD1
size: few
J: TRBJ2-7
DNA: TGTGCCAGCAGTCCCGTAGGGACAGGTCACTACAATGAGCAGTACTTC
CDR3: CASSPVGTGHYNEQYF

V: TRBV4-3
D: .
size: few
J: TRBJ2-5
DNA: TGCGCCAGCAGCCAAGATTACGGCTACCAAGAGACCCAGTACTTC
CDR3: CASSQDYGYQETQYF